The TCR beta chain under discussion was sequenced for a study of lung T cells in sarcoidosis with Löfgren's syndrome. Study-level information: Repertoire analyses centered on Löfgren's syndrome patients.

Looked up from germline, CDR1 is WSHSY and CDR2 is SAAADI. This CDR3 has 15 amino acids. V dropped 0 bases and J dropped 5 bases, with 13 bases sitting between them. This clonotype was seen repeatedly, ten times or more. Its antigen remains unidentified. Each CDR3 protein gets one entry after TCRdb re-called the reads with MiXCR. The sample has roughly 20,000 distinct CDR3 sequences, 20% to 25% seen once. Study findings and constraints: TRAV12-1 preferentially paired with TRBV2, with homologous CDR3s. Versus controls, Löfgren's syndrome patients reportedly showed TRAV12-1 and TRBV2 as most expanded. Shared TRAV12-1 and TRBV2 CDR3 motifs across Löfgren's syndrome patients reportedly suggested public CD4+ TCRs.

Source material: CD4+ T cells from PBMCs. The rearrangement links TRBV10-2 to TRBJ1-1; the D is unclear. The origin of this receptor is a human donor with sarcoidosis (Löfgren's syndrome or another form), or a control subject (not recorded which). For the CDR3, the DNA is TGCGCCAGCAGTGAGTCGGTCCCGGGTAGGACTGAAGCTTTCTTT. This sequence encodes CASSESVPGRTEAFF.